Shown below are 29 T cell receptor beta chains from a single sample sequenced in a study of cytomegalovirus exposure and HLA in healthy donors. Method: immunoSEQ multiplex PCR; TCRdb's copy keeps in-frame clones and lacks some. The sample has 70,000 or so clones; roughly 93% are singletons. Input material: PBMCs. These receptors were collected from a woman aged 18-30 years in good health and CMV-seronegative.

CDR3 DNA: TGTGCCAGCAGTGAAGGAGCAGGGGGCATGTATACGCAGTATTTT. Translation: CASSEGAGGMYTQYF. The chain combines TRBV6-1 with TRBJ2-3; 8 nucleotides line up with TRBD1. Germline CDR1 reads MNHNS; CDR2 reads SASEGT. This CDR3 comprises 15 residues. Trimming took 1 base from V and 7 from J; bases not matched to a gene: 7.

A word on this clone: In the same sample, other DNA sequences code for this CDR3. The CDR3 sequence: CASSVDSGNYGYTF. The CDR3 DNA is TGTGCCAGCAGCGTAGATTCAGGAAACTATGGCTACACCTTC. This chain uses TRBV9 with TRBJ1-2; the D is unclear. CDR1 is SGDLS and CDR2 is YYNGEE in the germline V gene. The V and J ends lost 0 bases and 2 bases respectively, with 8 bases between them. The CDR3 is made up of 14 amino acids. Filled out from reference TRBV9 and TRBJ1-2, the complete variable domain reads DSGVTQTPKHLITATGQRVTLRCSPRSGDLSVYWYQQSLDQGLQFLIQYYNGEERAKGNILERFSAQQFPDLHSELNLSSLELGDSALYFCASSVDSGNYGYTFGSGTRLTVV.

V and J are TRBV4-2 and TRBJ1-2; 8 nucleotides align to TRBD1. V shed 5 bases and J 6 bases; nucleotides not matched to a gene: 5. The CDR3 has 13 residues. The V gene's germline CDR1 is LGHNA and CDR2 YNFKEQ. CDR3 bases: TGTGCCAGCAGCGACGGGACAGGAGATGGCTACACCTTC. It translates to CASSDGTGDGYTF.

The chain employs TRBV6-1 and TRBJ2-3; 9 bases fit TRBD1. The germline gives CDR1 MNHNS, CDR2 SASEGT. The CDR3 consists of 18 residues. Losses at the gene ends were 1 base for V and 2 bases for J; bases not matched to a gene: 10. The CDR3, as DNA: TGTGCCAGCAGTGAAGTACCATTACAGGGGGCTAACACAGATACGCAGTATTTT. Amino acids: CASSEVPLQGANTDTQYF.

The genes are TRBV6-5 and TRBJ2-7; D possibly corresponds to TRBD1 (6 bases). V was pared by 6 bases and J by 2 bases, with 11 bases between. Looked up from germline, CDR1 is MNHEY and CDR2 is SVGAGI. This CDR3 has 13 residues. The CDR3 DNA reads TGTGCCAGCAGCCCGACAGGAACCTACGAGCAGTACTTC. The encoded protein is CASSPTGTYEQYF.

This clone has only one observation. The genes are TRBV28 and TRBJ2-7, with D possibly TRBD2 on 6 matching bases. The CDR3 sequence is 14 residues long. The V gene's germline CDR1 is MDHEN and CDR2 SYDVKM. Deletions cut 3 bases from V and 0 bases from J, with 9 bases between. CDR3 bases: TGTGCCAGCAGTTTCCGCGGGATCTCCTACGAGCAGTACTTC. Amino acid sequence: CASSFRGISYEQYF.

The chain combines TRBV27 with TRBJ2-2; 12 bases are a match to TRBD2. The germline CDR1 and CDR2 sequences are MNHEY and SMNVEV (reference sequence). This CDR3 comprises 17 residues. The V and J ends lost 3 bases and 3 bases, in that order; junction bases with no gene match: 5. The CDR3 bases are TGTGCCAGCAGTTTTTCTAGCGGGAGGGCCCACACCGGGGAGCTGTTTTTT. Amino acid sequence: CASSFSSGRAHTGELFF.

The J gene is TRBJ2-1, the V gene TRBV19; TRBD2 is a possible D gene (6 bases). The V end lost 3 bases, the J end lost 5 bases, and 14 bases lay between the germline ends. Looked up from germline, CDR1 is LNHDA and CDR2 is SQIVND (reference sequence). The CDR3 totals 15 residues. CDR3 protein: CASSIPGRSNNEQFF. The CDR3 nucleotides are TGTGCCAGTAGTATCCCGGGGAGGTCGAACAATGAGCAGTTCTTC.

The J gene is TRBJ2-3, the V gene TRBV4-3; D might be TRBD1 (6 bases). The CDR3 totals 16 residues. From germline, CDR1 is LGHNA and CDR2 YSLEER. Deletions cut 0 bases from V and 6 bases from J, with 16 bases between. The DNA for the CDR3 is TGCGCCAGCAGCCAAGATCGGAGCAGGGGCGTGGATACGCAGTATTTT. Protein sequence: CASSQDRSRGVDTQYF.

V is TRBV7-9 and J is TRBJ1-1, with 8 positions matching TRBD1. The ends lost 1 base at V and 3 bases at J; junction bases unmatched: 4. CDR3 length equals 15 residues. The V gene's germline CDR1 is SEHNR and CDR2 FQNEAQ (reference sequence). The CDR3 loop reads CASSLGTGRYTEAFF. The CDR3 nucleotides are TGTGCCAGCAGCTTAGGGACAGGGCGGTACACTGAAGCTTTCTTT.

J is TRBJ1-6 and V is TRBV27; no firm D call. The CDR3 is made up of 15 amino acids. The V gene's germline CDR1 is MNHEY and CDR2 SMNVEV (reference sequence). V lost 5 bases, J lost 4 bases, and 12 bases lay in between. The CDR3 here is CASSPLGSYNSPLHF. The CDR3 DNA follows: TGTGCCAGCAGTCCCCTCGGGAGTTATAATTCACCCCTCCACTTT.

The genes are TRBV27 and TRBJ2-1; 9 bases map to TRBD1. J was trimmed by 2 bases and V by 6 bases; bases with no gene match: 8. From germline, CDR1 is MNHEY and CDR2 SMNVEV (reference sequence). The CDR3 consists of 16 residues. CDR3 nucleotide sequence: TGTGCCAGCAGCCGGGGACAGGGAAGGACCTACAATGAGCAGTTCTTC. Its translation: CASSRGQGRTYNEQFF.

V gene TRBV30 combines with J gene TRBJ1-1; the match to TRBD1 covers 8 bases. This CDR3 has 15 amino acids. V was clipped by 1 base and J by 4 bases; unmatched bases: 8. Germline assignment: CDR1 GTSNPN and CDR2 SVGIG (reference sequence). The CDR3 here is CAWSARQGFVTEAFF. The CDR3 DNA sequence: TGTGCCTGGAGTGCCAGACAGGGGTTTGTCACTGAAGCTTTCTTT.

The chain combines TRBV25-1 with TRBJ2-3; TRBD2 aligns across 9 bases. The CDR3 length is 16 residues. The germline gives CDR1 MGHDK, CDR2 SYGVNS. With 6 bases clipped from V and 2 bases from J, the junction kept 9 bases outside the gene matches. CDR3 region: CASRFGPSGDTDTQYF. The CDR3 DNA is TGTGCCAGCAGATTTGGGCCTAGCGGGGACACAGATACGCAGTATTTT.

This chain connects TRBV19 to TRBJ2-2, with 7 bases aligning to TRBD1. This CDR3 comprises 15 residues. Trimming took 2 bases from V and 4 from J; bases not matched to a gene: 4. Germline CDR1 is LNHDA and CDR2 is SQIVND (reference sequence). CDR3 amino acids: CASSIRGQRTGELFF. The CDR3 nucleotides are TGTGCCAGTAGTATAAGGGGGCAGCGCACCGGGGAGCTGTTTTTT. Filled out from reference TRBV19 and TRBJ2-2, the complete variable domain reads DGGITQSPKYLFRKEGQNVTLSCEQNLNHDAMYWYRQDPGQGLRLIYYSQIVNDFQKGDIAEGYSVSREKKESFPLTVTSAQKNPTAFYLCASSIRGQRTGELFFGEGSRLTVL.

The chain carries TRBV14 and TRBJ2-7; D remains ambiguous. Germline V lookup: CDR1 SGHDN, CDR2 FVKESK. The CDR3 covers 13 residues. V lost 0 bases, J lost 2 bases, and 5 bases lay in between. The CDR3 loop reads CASSQDPAYEQYF. Written as DNA, the CDR3 is TGTGCCAGCAGCCAAGACCCGGCCTACGAGCAGTACTTC. Using reference TRBV14 and TRBJ2-7 for the parts outside the CDR3, the full variable domain is EAGVTQFPSHSVIEKGQTVTLRCDPISGHDNLYWYRRVMGKEIKFLLHFVKESKQDESGMPNNRFLAERTGGTYSTLKVQPAELEDSGVYFCASSQDPAYEQYFGPGTRLTVT.

The chain joins TRBV6-1 to TRBJ2-1; weak D call: TRBD2 (5 bases). The CDR3 is made up of 15 amino acids. Germline V CDR1 and CDR2: MNHNS, SASEGT. With 2 bases removed from V and 12 bases from J, the gap between germline ends came to 20 bases. The CDR3 reads CASSEPPGSDGRQFF. CDR3 DNA: TGTGCCAGCAGTGAACCCCCGGGAAGTGATGGTCGGCAGTTCTTC.

This rearrangement joins TRBV6-6 to TRBJ2-1, with D hard to call. CDR1 MNHNY and CDR2 SVGAGI come from the germline V gene (reference sequence). CDR3 size: 16 residues. V lost 0 bases and J 0 bases, leaving 9 bases between the germline ends. CDR3 coding DNA: TGTGCCAGCAGTTACTCGTCCCCGAGCTCCTACAATGAGCAGTTCTTC. Translated, it gives CASSYSSPSSYNEQFF.

The J gene is TRBJ1-5, the V gene TRBV10-2, with 9 bases lining up with TRBD1. V trimming: 3 bases; J trimming: 4 bases; junction bases outside the gene matches: 4. This CDR3 has 15 amino acids. Germline CDR1 WSHSY, CDR2 SAAADI. The CDR3 region is CASSETGGENQPQHF. Here the CDR3 DNA reads TGCGCCAGCAGTGAAACAGGGGGCGAAAATCAGCCCCAGCATTTT.

The J gene is TRBJ2-7, the V gene TRBV10-3; maybe TRBD1 (6 bases). This CDR3 region has 15 residues. Trimming cost V 0 bases and J 2 bases, with 11 bases left between them. Germline CDR1 ENHRY, CDR2 SYGVKD. Here the CDR3 reads CAISESMGATYEQYF. Written as DNA, the CDR3 is TGTGCCATCAGTGAGTCCATGGGGGCAACCTACGAGCAGTACTTC.

The genes are TRBV5-5 and TRBJ2-7; unclear D gene. The CDR3 length is 14 residues. Germline V gene data show CDR1 as SGHKS and CDR2 as YYEKEE (reference sequence). Deletions cut 2 bases from V and 0 bases from J, with 9 bases between. The CDR3 region has the DNA TGTGCCAGCAGCTTCGACCGGAGCTCCTACGAGCAGTACTTC. It translates to CASSFDRSSYEQYF.

This clone came up once. The chain employs TRBV4-1 and TRBJ1-1; tentatively, D is TRBD1 (5 bases). This CDR3 is built from 14 residues. Germline assignment: CDR1 MGHRA and CDR2 YSYEKL. The V end lost 6 bases, the J end lost 3 bases, and 14 bases lay between the germline ends. The CDR3 DNA reads TGCGCCAGCAGGGAGGGCGGGGCCCACACTGAAGCTTTCTTT. Translating it yields CASREGGAHTEAFF.

The V gene is TRBV30, the J gene TRBJ2-4; D possibly corresponds to TRBD1 (6 bases). The ends were cut back, 2 bases at V and 1 base at J, with 12 bases in the middle. CDR1 and CDR2 from the germline V gene are GTSNPN and SVGIG (reference sequence). The CDR3 is 15 residues long. The CDR3, as DNA: TGTGCCTGGAGTTTAGACAGGTTGGCCAAAAACATTCAGTACTTC. Translation: CAWSLDRLAKNIQYF.

The chain employs TRBV11-2 and TRBJ2-3, with a possible D match to TRBD2 (6 bases). The V end was cut by 0 bases, the J end by 14 bases, with 9 bases between. The length of the CDR3 is 11 residues. The V gene's germline CDR1 is SGHAT and CDR2 FQNNGV. The CDR3 region is CASSLELATYF. The CDR3 coding sequence is TGTGCCAGCAGCTTAGAACTAGCTACGTATTTT.

The rearrangement joins TRBV7-8 to TRBJ2-7, with TRBD1 matching 7 bases. The CDR3 contains 14 residues. The V and J ends lost 3 bases and 2 bases, in that order; junction bases with no gene match: 4. Germline assignment: CDR1 SGHVS and CDR2 FQNEAQ. The DNA of the CDR3 is TGTGCCAGCAGCTTCGAGGGGGCAACCTACGAGCAGTACTTC. As protein: CASSFEGATYEQYF.

The V and J genes are TRBV18 and TRBJ2-7; D is ambiguous. The CDR3 contains 12 residues. Germline loops: CDR1 KGHSH, CDR2 LQKENI. Deletions cut 2 bases from V and 4 bases from J, with 6 bases between. CDR3 amino acids: CASSPERYEQYF. CDR3 DNA sequence: TGTGCCAGCTCACCAGAGCGATACGAGCAGTACTTC.

This chain links TRBV7-8 with TRBJ1-2; 7 nucleotides align to TRBD1. CDR1 and CDR2 from the germline V gene are SGHVS and FQNEAQ. The CDR3 runs to 15 residues. V trimming: 0 bases; J trimming: 4 bases; junction bases outside the gene matches: 5. CDR3 sequence (DNA): TGTGCCAGCAGCTTAGCGGAGACAGGGACCTATGGCTACACCTTC. It codes for CASSLAETGTYGYTF. The whole variable domain, filled in from reference TRBV7-8 and TRBJ1-2, reads GAGVSQSPRYKVAKRGQDVALRCDPISGHVSLFWYQQALGQGPEFLTYFQNEAQLDKSGLPSDRFFAERPEGSVSTLKIQRTQQEDSAVYLCASSLAETGTYGYTFGSGTRLTVV.

The chain is built from TRBV7-2 and TRBJ2-7; D may be TRBD1 (7 bases). In germline, CDR1 is SGHTA, CDR2 FQGNSA. This CDR3 region has 15 residues. Trimming cost V 4 bases and J 7 bases, with 20 bases left between them. Here the CDR3 reads CASSYQGGHSGEQYF. In DNA, the CDR3 is TGTGCCAGCAGCTACCAGGGGGGCCATTCGGGGGAGCAGTACTTC.

The chain employs TRBV7-8 and TRBJ2-5; 7 nucleotides line up with TRBD2. This CDR3 contains 16 residues. Germline-derived CDR1 and CDR2 are SGHVS and FQNEAQ. The V and J ends lost 5 bases and 4 bases, in that order; junction bases with no gene match: 13. The DNA of the CDR3 is TGTGCCAGCAGCACCGCGGGAGTGGGCGTTGGAGAGACCCAGTACTTC. It translates to CASSTAGVGVGETQYF.